This paragraph reports one T cell receptor (beta chain). The antigen is unknown. In germline, CDR1 is MDHEN, CDR2 SYDVKM. V shed 3 bases, J shed 1 base, and the junction held 7 bases outside the gene matches. There are 17 residues in the CDR3. The table came from immunoSEQ multiplex PCR; TCRdb's copy has only in-frame clones and leaves some out. In the table there are about 42,000 clones, approximately 80% of which are singletons. This sample stems from a study of PD-L1 blockade in urothelial cancer. About the research overall: The number of prior chemotherapy regimens per patient was 0 to 3. Blood underwent analysis 3 weeks (second dose) and 6 weeks after treatment began. Overall study findings and caveats: Clones that were tumor-associated expanded more in the blood of durable-benefit patients at 3 weeks. A pretreatment blood TCR clonality that fell below the median predicted better progression-free and overall survival.

The input for sequencing was PBMCs, taken around atezolizumab (anti-PD-L1) treatment. The clonotype comes from a man in his 70s with urothelial cancer. The V and J genes are TRBV28 and TRBJ2-2; TRBD1 matches 8 bases. The CDR3 coding sequence is TGTGCCAGCAGTTTTTGGAAAGACAGGGGGAACACCGGGGAGCTGTTTTTT. This translates into CASSFWKDRGNTGELFF. The complete variable domain, with remaining parts taken from reference TRBV28 and TRBJ2-2, reads DVKVTQSSRYLVKRTGEKVFLECVQDMDHENMFWYRQDPGLGLRLIYFSYDVKMKEKGDIPEGYSVSREKKERFSLILESASTNQTSMYLCASSFWKDRGNTGELFFGEGSRLTVL.